The 25 T cell receptor beta chains presented below share a single source sample, sequenced in a study of cytotoxic CD8 clonotypes in ibrutinib-treated CLL. Sequencing was performed with immunoSEQ multiplex PCR; in TCRdb, only in-frame clones are kept and a portion is missing. The table has tens of thousands of clones, just over 65% seen once; the top ten hold 20% to 25%. This specimen was PBMCs, taken after 24 months of ibrutinib treatment. All receptors come from a human donor with chronic lymphocytic leukemia.

By share, this clone counts as medium-sized. The rearrangement joins TRBV6-6 to TRBJ1-6, with unresolved D. V lost 2 bases and J 10 bases, leaving 9 bases between the germline ends. CDR3 length: 13 amino acids. Germline CDR1 reads MNHNY; CDR2 reads SVGAGI (reference sequence). Here the CDR3 DNA reads TGTGCCAGCAGTTACGAAGGGAGATCACCCCTCCACTTT. Encoded protein: CASSYEGRSPLHF.

The chain combines TRBV6-1 with TRBJ2-5; 12 nucleotides line up with TRBD1. V lost 10 bases to trimming and J lost 5 bases; unmatched junction nucleotides: 11. CDR1 is MNHNS and CDR2 is SASEGT in the germline V gene. This CDR3 spans 15 amino acids. CDR3: CATAPGQGARETQYF. The CDR3 DNA follows: TGTGCCACCGCACCGGGACAGGGGGCGCGGGAGACCCAGTACTTC.

V is TRBV13 and J is TRBJ1-2, with TRBD1 matching over 7 bases. CDR3 length equals 15 residues. The V gene end was trimmed by 4 bases and the J gene end by 2 bases; junction bases not matched to a gene: 7. Germline V lookup: CDR1 PRHDT, CDR2 FYEKMQ (reference sequence). The CDR3 DNA follows: TGTGCCAGCAGCTCCGGACAGGCTGGGAACTATGGCTACACCTTC. It encodes CASSSGQAGNYGYTF.

The V gene is TRBV19, the J gene TRBJ1-5, with unresolved D. This CDR3 comprises 16 residues. V was trimmed by 5 bases and J by 2 bases, leaving 16 bases between them. Per the germline V gene, CDR1 is LNHDA and CDR2 is SQIVND (reference sequence). The DNA for the CDR3 is TGTGCCAGTAGTCCTACAAGGGAATGGGGCAATCAGCCCCAGCATTTT. Amino acids: CASSPTREWGNQPQHF. The variable domain in full, with the rest retrieved from reference TRBV19 and TRBJ1-5, is DGGITQSPKYLFRKEGQNVTLSCEQNLNHDAMYWYRQDPGQGLRLIYYSQIVNDFQKGDIAEGYSVSREKKESFPLTVTSAQKNPTAFYLCASSPTREWGNQPQHFGDGTRLSIL.

This sequence joins TRBV29-1 and TRBJ1-1; D is unresolved. With 4 bases removed from V and 4 bases from J, the gap between germline ends came to 4 bases. This CDR3 comprises 10 residues. In germline, CDR1 is SQVTM, CDR2 ANQGSEA. CDR3 DNA: TGCAGCGTTGTCGGCACTGAAGCTTTCTTT. It yields the protein CSVVGTEAFF.

The chain uses TRBV6-6 and TRBJ2-3; D remains ambiguous. CDR1 and CDR2 (germline): MNHNY, SVGAGI (reference sequence). The CDR3 runs to 11 residues. The V end was cut by 8 bases, the J end by 6 bases, with 9 bases between. The chain's CDR3 is CASSIGDTQYF. CDR3 sequence (DNA): TGTGCCAGCTCCATAGGGGATACGCAGTATTTT.

The chain has TRBV18 and TRBJ2-1; tentatively, D is TRBD2 (6 bases). The CDR3 length is 14 residues. Deletions cut 8 bases from V and 4 bases from J, with 15 bases between. Germline assignment: CDR1 KGHSH and CDR2 LQKENI. The CDR3 region is CASTPGGVYNEQFF. The CDR3 nucleotides are TGTGCCAGCACCCCTGGCGGGGTTTACAATGAGCAGTTCTTC.

This chain connects TRBV19 to TRBJ2-1; no definite D call. The germline CDR1 and CDR2 sequences are LNHDA and SQIVND (reference sequence). This CDR3 spans 12 amino acids. Trimming stripped 3 bases from V and 8 bases from J, with 8 bases between. Written as DNA, the CDR3 is TGTGCCAGTAGTATGAAGATATATGAGCAGTTCTTC. Encoded protein: CASSMKIYEQFF.

The sample holds a few counts of this clone. V gene TRBV6-6 combines with J gene TRBJ1-2; 7 positions match TRBD1. This CDR3 is 12 amino acids long. Germline loops: CDR1 MNHNY, CDR2 SVGAGI (reference sequence). J lost 7 bases, V lost 3 bases, and 2 bases had no gene match. The CDR3 reads CASSYGDSGYTF. CDR3 nucleotide sequence: TGTGCCAGCAGTTATGGGGACAGTGGCTACACCTTC.

The chain has TRBV6-6 and TRBJ1-2, with TRBD1 identical over 12 bases. This CDR3 has 15 residues. Germline CDR1 reads MNHNY; CDR2 reads SVGAGI (reference sequence). V lost 7 bases, J lost 4 bases, and 7 bases stayed unmatched. CDR3 region: CASISGTGGSYGYTF. In nucleotides, the CDR3 is TGTGCCAGCATCTCGGGGACAGGGGGCAGCTATGGCTACACCTTC.

J is TRBJ1-2 and V is TRBV18, with D hard to call. Per germline, CDR1 KGHSH and CDR2 LQKENI. Trimming removed 0 bases at V and 0 bases at J, with 11 bases between. The CDR3 covers 16 residues. The CDR3 sequence: CASSPPNSPSNYGYTF. CDR3 coding DNA: TGTGCCAGCTCACCACCGAACAGCCCTTCTAACTATGGCTACACCTTC. Full variable domain (missing parts from reference TRBV18 and TRBJ1-2): NAGVMQNPRHLVRRRGQEARLRCSPMKGHSHVYWYRQLPEEGLKFMVYLQKENIIDESGMPKERFSAEFPKEGPSILRIQQVVRGDSAAYFCASSPPNSPSNYGYTFGSGTRLTVV.

V and J are TRBV5-6 and TRBJ2-2; 11 bases fit TRBD1. This CDR3 comprises 13 residues. With V trimmed by 7 bases and J by 5 bases, 1 base remained unmatched. Germline lookup yields CDR1 SGHDT and CDR2 YYEEEE. CDR3 coding DNA: TGTGCCAGCGGACAGGGGGCGACCGGGGAGCTGTTTTTT. Its translation: CASGQGATGELFF.

The rearrangement links TRBV27 to TRBJ1-6; 7 bases agree with TRBD1. After removal of 5 bases from V and 0 bases from J, the junction contained 7 bases not matched to a gene. CDR3 length: 17 amino acids. Germline V lookup: CDR1 MNHEY, CDR2 SMNVEV (reference sequence). The CDR3 DNA follows: TGTGCCAGCAGTCTAAAGACAGGGAGCTCCTATAATTCACCCCTCCACTTT. Protein: CASSLKTGSSYNSPLHF.

This chain connects TRBV5-6 to TRBJ2-2; 7 nucleotides match TRBD1. Per germline, CDR1 SGHDT and CDR2 YYEEEE. The CDR3 loop spans 17 amino acids. V dropped 4 bases and J dropped 1; count of bases not matched to a gene: 10. The CDR3 loop reads CASSPLRQGRNTGELFF. The CDR3 nucleotides are TGTGCCAGCAGCCCCCTACGACAGGGAAGGAACACCGGGGAGCTGTTTTTT.

The chain links TRBV7-6 to TRBJ2-7; TRBD1 aligns across 7 bases. The germline V gene encodes CDR1 SGHVS and CDR2 FNYEAQ. The CDR3 runs 15 residues. V lost 5 bases and J lost 2; bases outside the gene matches: 9. The CDR3: CASSRQGTATYEQYF. CDR3 nucleotide sequence: TGTGCCAGCAGCCGACAGGGAACCGCTACCTACGAGCAGTACTTC.

The rearrangement joins TRBV2 to TRBJ2-2; D may be TRBD1 or TRBD2 (5 bases each). Per the germline V gene, CDR1 is SNHLY and CDR2 is FYNNEI. V was shortened by 3 bases and J by 4 bases, with 12 bases between the two germline ends. The CDR3 length is 15 residues. The CDR3 reads CASSDWGSGTGELFF. For the CDR3, the DNA is TGTGCCAGCAGTGACTGGGGGAGCGGCACCGGGGAGCTGTTTTTT.

This clone occurred many times. Other DNA sequences from this sample encode an identical CDR3 as well. The chain employs TRBV10-3 and TRBJ1-5; 11 positions match TRBD1. Germline CDR1 reads ENHRY; CDR2 reads SYGVKD. The junction had 4 bases not matched to a gene; V was cut back by 5 bases and J by 7 bases. This CDR3 is 14 amino acids long. The CDR3 bases are TGTGCCATCAGTAAGGACAGGGGGCAACAGCCCCAGCATTTT. This sequence encodes CAISKDRGQQPQHF.

The chain has TRBV4-1 and TRBJ2-1; D possibly uses TRBD1 or TRBD2 (6 bases each). In germline, CDR1 is MGHRA, CDR2 YSYEKL. V was cut by 0 bases and J by 0 bases, with 9 bases left in between. The length of the CDR3 is 16 residues. The CDR3 loop reads CASSQDEGGSYNEQFF. The CDR3 DNA sequence: TGCGCCAGCAGCCAAGATGAGGGGGGCTCCTACAATGAGCAGTTCTTC.

This clone was seen once. This chain's CDR3 is CSARFTVEAFF. CDR3 in DNA: TGCAGTGCTAGATTCACCGTAGAAGCTTTCTTT. The rearrangement links TRBV20-1 to TRBJ1-1; D ambiguous. V was cut by 2 bases and J by 8 bases, with 9 bases left in between. The length of the CDR3 is 11 residues. Germline V CDR1 and CDR2: DFQATT, SNEGSKA (reference sequence).

The DNA of the CDR3 is TGCGCCAGCAGCTCGGGACAGTTAGTAAACACCATATATTTT. Its protein is CASSSGQLVNTIYF. This sequence joins TRBV5-1 and TRBJ1-3, with TRBD1 matching over 7 bases. The trim removed 3 bases at V and 6 bases at J, leaving 6 bases unmatched. The CDR3 contains 14 residues. Germline V gene sequence: CDR1 SGHRS, CDR2 YFSETQ.

The chain joins TRBV6-5 to TRBJ2-7; 7 bases line up with TRBD2. The trim removed 6 bases at V and 0 bases at J, leaving 5 bases unmatched. This CDR3 comprises 14 residues. Per the germline V gene, CDR1 is MNHEY and CDR2 is SVGAGI. The CDR3: CASSRTRSSYEQYF. In nucleotides, the CDR3 is TGTGCCAGCAGCCGGACTAGGAGCTCCTACGAGCAGTACTTC.

The CDR3 spells CASSQFFGPAYEQYF. CDR3 nucleotide sequence: TGCGCCAGCAGCCAGTTCTTCGGTCCTGCCTACGAGCAGTACTTC. This chain uses TRBV4-1 with TRBJ2-7, with D unclear. The germline V gene has CDR1 MGHRA and CDR2 YSYEKL. CDR3 size: 15 residues. Deletions cut 3 bases from V and 2 bases from J, with 14 bases between.

The table lists this clone with many counts. The genes are TRBV4-2 and TRBJ2-1; 9 nucleotides match TRBD2. Germline V CDR1 and CDR2: LGHNA, YNFKEQ. After removal of 0 bases from V and 5 bases from J, the junction contained 8 bases not matched to a gene. This CDR3 spans 17 amino acids. CDR3 residues: CASSQELQAGGNNEQFF. The DNA of the CDR3 is TGTGCCAGCAGCCAAGAACTACAGGCGGGAGGGAACAATGAGCAGTTCTTC.

This chain connects TRBV6-5 to TRBJ2-1; TRBD2 aligns across 12 bases. This CDR3 region has 13 residues. V shed 10 bases, J shed 8 bases, and the junction held 6 bases outside the gene matches. Germline loops: CDR1 MNHEY, CDR2 SVGAGI. The DNA of the CDR3 is TGTGCCATCACTAGCGGGAGGTTGGATGAGCAGTTCTTC. It is translated as CAITSGRLDEQFF.

This clone was counted a single time. This rearrangement joins TRBV4-1 to TRBJ1-4, with D hard to call. There are 12 residues in the CDR3. Trimming stripped 4 bases from V and 4 bases from J, with 4 bases between. Germline V gene lookup returns CDR1 MGHRA and CDR2 YSYEKL. The CDR3 spells CASSRGNEKLFF. In DNA form, the CDR3 reads TGCGCCAGCAGCCGGGGTAATGAAAAACTGTTTTTT.